Below, one TCR beta chain is given with its context. This sample stems from a study of blood T cell repertoires in COVID-19. Data came from immunoSEQ multiplex PCR; TCRdb stores just in-frame clones and leaves some out. The data hold fewer than 35,000 clones, with 85% to 90% observed a single time. Germline V lookup: CDR1 MGHRA, CDR2 YSYEKL. Unmatched junction bases numbered 15, after V lost 7 bases and J lost 10 bases. The CDR3 has 15 amino acids. The receptor was isolated from a man aged 70-80 years with active COVID-19. The sequenced material came from peripheral blood. This rearrangement joins TRBV4-1 to TRBJ2-1; 8 bases are a match to TRBD2. The DNA of the CDR3 is TGCGCCAGCAACCTCGGGGGGGGGCGGCCAGCGGAGCAGTTCTTC. Its protein is CASNLGGGRPAEQFF.